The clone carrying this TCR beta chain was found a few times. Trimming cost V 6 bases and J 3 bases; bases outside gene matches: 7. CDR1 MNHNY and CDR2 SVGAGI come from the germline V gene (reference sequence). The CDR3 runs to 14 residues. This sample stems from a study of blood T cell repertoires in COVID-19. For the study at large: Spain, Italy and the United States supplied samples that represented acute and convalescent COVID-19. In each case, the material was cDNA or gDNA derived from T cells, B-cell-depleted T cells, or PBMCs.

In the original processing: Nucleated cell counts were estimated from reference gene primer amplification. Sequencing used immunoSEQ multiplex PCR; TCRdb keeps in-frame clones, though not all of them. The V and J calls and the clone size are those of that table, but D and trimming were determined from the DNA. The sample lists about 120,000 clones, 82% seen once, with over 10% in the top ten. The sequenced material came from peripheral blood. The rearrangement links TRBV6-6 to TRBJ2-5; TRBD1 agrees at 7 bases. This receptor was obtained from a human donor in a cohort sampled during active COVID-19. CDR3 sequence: CASRLQGTKETQYF. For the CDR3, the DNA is TGTGCCAGCAGATTACAGGGGACAAAAGAGACCCAGTACTTC.